This T cell receptor (beta chain) was recovered during a study of T cells in Graves' hyperthyroidism and ophthalmopathy. Points on this clonotype: Its antigen is unknown.

Study conclusions and caveats: Ophthalmopathy, which appeared later, was predicted by the model a median 6.5 months before onset. Most thyroid clonotypes that were expanded above 0.001 also turned up in blood.

Amplification of TCR beta CDR3 regions used RNA as the template. The HTBI primer set drove a first-round RT-PCR of the TCR CDR3. TCRdb ran MiXCR on the multiplex PCR reads and lists one entry per CDR3 protein. This table holds hundreds of thousands of distinct CDR3 sequences, less than 15% found once. CDR3 length: 17 residues. Germline V CDR1 and CDR2: LNHDA, SQIVND (reference sequence). V lost 1 base and J 12 bases, leaving 25 bases between the germline ends. This rearrangement joins TRBV19 to TRBJ2-1, with a possible D match to TRBD1 (5 bases). Sequences were obtained from blood. The receptor's source is a young woman with Graves' hyperthyroidism. CDR3 amino acids: CASSIVFRLGWERGQFF. CDR3 nucleotides: TGTGCCAGTAGTATAGTTTTCCGTCTGGGCTGGGAAAGGGGGCAGTTCTTC.